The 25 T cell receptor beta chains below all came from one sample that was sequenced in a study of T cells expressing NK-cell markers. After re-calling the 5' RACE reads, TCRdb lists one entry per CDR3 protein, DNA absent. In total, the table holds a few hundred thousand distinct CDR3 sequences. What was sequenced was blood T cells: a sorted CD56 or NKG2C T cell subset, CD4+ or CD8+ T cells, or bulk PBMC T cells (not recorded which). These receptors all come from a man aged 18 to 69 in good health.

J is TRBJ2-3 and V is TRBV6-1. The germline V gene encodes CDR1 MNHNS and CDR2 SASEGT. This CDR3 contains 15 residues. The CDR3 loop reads CASSDDGINTDTQYF.

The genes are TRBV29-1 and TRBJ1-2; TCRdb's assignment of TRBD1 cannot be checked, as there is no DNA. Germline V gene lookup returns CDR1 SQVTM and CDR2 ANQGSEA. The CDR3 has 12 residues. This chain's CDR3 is CSSDRYPYGYTF. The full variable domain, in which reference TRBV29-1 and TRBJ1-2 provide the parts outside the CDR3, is SAVISQKPSRDICQRGTSLTIQCQVDSQVTMMFWYRQQPGQSLTLIATANQGSEATYESGFVIDKFPISRPNLTFSTLTVSNMSPEDSSIYLCSSDRYPYGYTFGSGTRLTVV.

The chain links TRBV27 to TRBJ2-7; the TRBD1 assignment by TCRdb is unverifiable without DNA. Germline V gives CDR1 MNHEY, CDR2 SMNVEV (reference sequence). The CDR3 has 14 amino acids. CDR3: CASSGTGAKYEQYF.

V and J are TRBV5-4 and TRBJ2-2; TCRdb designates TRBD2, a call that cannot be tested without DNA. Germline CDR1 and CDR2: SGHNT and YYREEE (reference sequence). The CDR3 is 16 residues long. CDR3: CASSPASGVNTGELFF. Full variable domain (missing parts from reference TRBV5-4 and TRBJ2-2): ETGVTQSPTHLIKTRGQQVTLRCSSQSGHNTVSWYQQALGQGPQFIFQYYREEENGRGNFPPRFSGLQFPNYSSELNVNALELDDSALYLCASSPASGVNTGELFFGEGSRLTVL.

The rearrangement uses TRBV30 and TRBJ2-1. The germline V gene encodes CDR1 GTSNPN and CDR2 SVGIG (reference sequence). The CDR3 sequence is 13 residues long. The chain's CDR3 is CAWSVRSYNEQFF.

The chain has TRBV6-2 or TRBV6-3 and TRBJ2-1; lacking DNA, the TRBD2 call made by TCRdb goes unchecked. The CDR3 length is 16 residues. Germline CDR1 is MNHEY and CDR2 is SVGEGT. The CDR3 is CASSYGRLSSYNEQFF.

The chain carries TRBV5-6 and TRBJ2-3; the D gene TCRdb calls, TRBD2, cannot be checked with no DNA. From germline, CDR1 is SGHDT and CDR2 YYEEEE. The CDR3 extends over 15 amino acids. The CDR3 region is CASREPGLNTDTQYF. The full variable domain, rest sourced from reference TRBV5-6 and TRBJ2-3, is DAGVTQSPTHLIKTRGQQVTLRCSPKSGHDTVSWYQQALGQGPQFIFQYYEEEERQRGNFPDRFSGHQFPNYSSELNVNALLLGDSALYLCASREPGLNTDTQYFGPGTRLTVL.

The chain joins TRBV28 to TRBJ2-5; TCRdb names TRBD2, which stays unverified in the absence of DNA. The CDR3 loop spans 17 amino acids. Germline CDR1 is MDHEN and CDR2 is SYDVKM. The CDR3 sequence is CASRPPGLAGAAQTQYF.

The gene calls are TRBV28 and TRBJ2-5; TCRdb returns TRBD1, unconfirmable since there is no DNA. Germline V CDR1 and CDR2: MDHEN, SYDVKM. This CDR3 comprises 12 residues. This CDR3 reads CASSNRPRTQYF.

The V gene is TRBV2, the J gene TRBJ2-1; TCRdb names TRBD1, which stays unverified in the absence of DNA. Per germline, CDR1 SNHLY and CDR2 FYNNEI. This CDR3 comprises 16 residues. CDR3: CASSEHKGQWNNEQFF. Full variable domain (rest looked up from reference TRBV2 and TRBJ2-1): EPEVTQTPSHQVTQMGQEVILRCVPISNHLYFYWYRQILGQKVEFLVSFYNNEISEKSEIFDDQFSVERPDGSNFTLKIRSTKLEDSAMYFCASSEHKGQWNNEQFFGPGTRLTVL.

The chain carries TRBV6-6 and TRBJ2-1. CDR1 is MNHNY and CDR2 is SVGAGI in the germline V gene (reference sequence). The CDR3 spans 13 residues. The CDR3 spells CASSYEENNEQFF.

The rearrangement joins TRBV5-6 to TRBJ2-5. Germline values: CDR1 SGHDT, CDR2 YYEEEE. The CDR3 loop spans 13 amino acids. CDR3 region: CASSLGTAETQYF.

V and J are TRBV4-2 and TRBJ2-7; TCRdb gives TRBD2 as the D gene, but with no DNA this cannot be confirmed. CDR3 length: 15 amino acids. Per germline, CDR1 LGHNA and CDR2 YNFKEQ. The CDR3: CASSQRGRVSYEQYF.

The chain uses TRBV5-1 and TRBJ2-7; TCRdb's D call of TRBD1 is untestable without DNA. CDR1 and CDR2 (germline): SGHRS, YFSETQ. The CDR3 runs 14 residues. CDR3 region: CASSLGARSGEQYF. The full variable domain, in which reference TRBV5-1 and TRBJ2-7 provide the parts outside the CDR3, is KAGVTQTPRYLIKTRGQQVTLSCSPISGHRSVSWYQQTPGQGLQFLFEYFSETQRNKGNFPGRFSGRQFSNSRSEMNVSTLELGDSALYLCASSLGARSGEQYFGPGTRLTVT.

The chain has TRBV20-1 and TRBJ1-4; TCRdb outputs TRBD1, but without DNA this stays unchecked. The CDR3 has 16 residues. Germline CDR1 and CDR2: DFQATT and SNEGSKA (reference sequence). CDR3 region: CSAALWGGQGNEKLFF.

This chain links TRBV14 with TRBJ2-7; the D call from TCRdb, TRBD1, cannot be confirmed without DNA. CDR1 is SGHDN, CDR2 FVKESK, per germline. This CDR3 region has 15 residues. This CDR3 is CASSRPGVLSYEQYF. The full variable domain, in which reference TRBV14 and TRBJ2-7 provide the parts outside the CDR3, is EAGVTQFPSHSVIEKGQTVTLRCDPISGHDNLYWYRRVMGKEIKFLLHFVKESKQDESGMPNNRFLAERTGGTYSTLKVQPAELEDSGVYFCASSRPGVLSYEQYFGPGTRLTVT.

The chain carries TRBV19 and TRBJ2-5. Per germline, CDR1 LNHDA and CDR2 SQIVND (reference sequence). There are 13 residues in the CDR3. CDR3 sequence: CASSKIVRETQYF.

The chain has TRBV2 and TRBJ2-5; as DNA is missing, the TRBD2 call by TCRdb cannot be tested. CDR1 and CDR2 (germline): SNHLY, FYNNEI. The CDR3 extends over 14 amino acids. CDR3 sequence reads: CASEGRGAQETQYF.

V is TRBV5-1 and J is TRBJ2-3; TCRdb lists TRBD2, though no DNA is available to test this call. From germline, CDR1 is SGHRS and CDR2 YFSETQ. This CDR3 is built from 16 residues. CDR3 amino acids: CASSVASGGVMDTQYF.

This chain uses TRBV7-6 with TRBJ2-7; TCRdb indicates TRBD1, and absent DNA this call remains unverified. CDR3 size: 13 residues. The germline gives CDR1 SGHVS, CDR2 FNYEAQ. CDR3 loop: CASSGGSVYEQYF. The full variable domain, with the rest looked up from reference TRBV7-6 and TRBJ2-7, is GAGVSQSPRYKVTKRGQDVALRCDPISGHVSLYWYRQALGQGPEFLTYFNYEAQQDKSGLPNDRFSAERPEGSISTLTIQRTEQRDSAMYRCASSGGSVYEQYFGPGTRLTVT.

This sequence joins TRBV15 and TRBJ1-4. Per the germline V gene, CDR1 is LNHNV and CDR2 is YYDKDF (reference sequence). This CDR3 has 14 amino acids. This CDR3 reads CATSRDLVATKLFF.

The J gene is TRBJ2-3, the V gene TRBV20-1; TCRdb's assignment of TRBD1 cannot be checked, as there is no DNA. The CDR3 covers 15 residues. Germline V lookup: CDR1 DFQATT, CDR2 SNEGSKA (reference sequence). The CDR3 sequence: CSARGPGQGHDTQYF.

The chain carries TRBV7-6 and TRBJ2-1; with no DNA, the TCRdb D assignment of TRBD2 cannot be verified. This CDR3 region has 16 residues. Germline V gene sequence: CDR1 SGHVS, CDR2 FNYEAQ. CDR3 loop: CASSPRGSGGKGEQFF.

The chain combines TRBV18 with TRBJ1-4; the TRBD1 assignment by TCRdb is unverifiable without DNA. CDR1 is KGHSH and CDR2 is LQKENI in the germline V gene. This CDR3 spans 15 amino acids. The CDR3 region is CASSPTGGSNEKLFF.

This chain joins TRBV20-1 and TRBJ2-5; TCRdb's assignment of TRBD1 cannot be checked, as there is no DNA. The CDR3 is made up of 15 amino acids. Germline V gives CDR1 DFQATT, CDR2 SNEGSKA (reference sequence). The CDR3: CSATPPGGMQETQYF.